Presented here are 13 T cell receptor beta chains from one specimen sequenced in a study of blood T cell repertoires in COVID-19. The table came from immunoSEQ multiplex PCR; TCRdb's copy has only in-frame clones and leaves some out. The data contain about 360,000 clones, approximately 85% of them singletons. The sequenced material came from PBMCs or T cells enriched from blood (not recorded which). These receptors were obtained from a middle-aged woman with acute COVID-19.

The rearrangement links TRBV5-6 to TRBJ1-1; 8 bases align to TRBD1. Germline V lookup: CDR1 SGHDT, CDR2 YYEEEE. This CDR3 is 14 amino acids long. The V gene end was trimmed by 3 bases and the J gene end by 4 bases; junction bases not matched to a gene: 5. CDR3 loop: CASSYTTGGTEAFF. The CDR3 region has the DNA TGTGCCAGCAGCTACACCACAGGGGGCACTGAAGCTTTCTTT.

CDR3 residues: CASSAERRDTQYF. The CDR3 DNA sequence: TGTGCCAGCAGTGCCGAAAGGAGGGATACGCAGTATTTT. J is TRBJ2-3 and V is TRBV2; weak D call: TRBD2 (5 bases). The V gene's germline CDR1 is SNHLY and CDR2 FYNNEI. The V and J ends lost 4 bases and 6 bases respectively, with 11 bases between them. The length of the CDR3 is 13 residues.

The CDR3 nucleotides read TGTGCCAGCAGCTTAGGCTCGGACAATGAGCAGTTCTTC. Protein sequence: CASSLGSDNEQFF. The chain recombines TRBV11-3 with TRBJ2-1, with no clear D. Germline V lookup: CDR1 SGHNT, CDR2 YENEEA. This CDR3 contains 13 residues. Trimming pared 1 base from V and 5 bases from J, leaving 6 bases between.

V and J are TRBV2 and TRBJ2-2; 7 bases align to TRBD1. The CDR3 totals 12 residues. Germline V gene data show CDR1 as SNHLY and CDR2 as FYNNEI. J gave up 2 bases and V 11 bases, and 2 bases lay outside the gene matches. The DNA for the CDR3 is TGTGCCGGGGACAGTAACACCGGGGAGCTGTTTTTT. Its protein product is CAGDSNTGELFF. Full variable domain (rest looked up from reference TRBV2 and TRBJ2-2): EPEVTQTPSHQVTQMGQEVILRCVPISNHLYFYWYRQILGQKVEFLVSFYNNEISEKSEIFDDQFSVERPDGSNFTLKIRSTKLEDSAMYFCAGDSNTGELFFGEGSRLTVL.

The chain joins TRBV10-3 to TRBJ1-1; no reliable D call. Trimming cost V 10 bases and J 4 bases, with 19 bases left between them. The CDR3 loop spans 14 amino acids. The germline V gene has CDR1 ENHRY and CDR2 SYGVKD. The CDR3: CATSERRVSTEAFF. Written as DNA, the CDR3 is TGTGCCACCTCAGAACGTCGGGTTTCCACTGAAGCTTTCTTT.

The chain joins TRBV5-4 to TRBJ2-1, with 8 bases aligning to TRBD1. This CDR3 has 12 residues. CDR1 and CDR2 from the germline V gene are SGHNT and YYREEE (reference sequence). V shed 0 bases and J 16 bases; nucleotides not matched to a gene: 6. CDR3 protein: CASSLGTGQYFF. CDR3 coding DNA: TGTGCCAGCAGCTTGGGGACAGGGCAATATTTCTTC.

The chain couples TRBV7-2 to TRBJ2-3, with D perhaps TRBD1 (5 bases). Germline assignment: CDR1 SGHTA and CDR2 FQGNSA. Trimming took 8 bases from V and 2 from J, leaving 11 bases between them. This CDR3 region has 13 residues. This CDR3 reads CASQGWVTDTQYF. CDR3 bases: TGTGCCAGCCAGGGCTGGGTCACAGATACGCAGTATTTT.

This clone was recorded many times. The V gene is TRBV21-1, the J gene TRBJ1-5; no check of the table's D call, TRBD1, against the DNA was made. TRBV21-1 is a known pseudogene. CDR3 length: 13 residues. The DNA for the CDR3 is TGTGCCAGAGCCGGGGACAGGGAACAGCCCCAGCATTTT. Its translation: CARAGDREQPQHF.

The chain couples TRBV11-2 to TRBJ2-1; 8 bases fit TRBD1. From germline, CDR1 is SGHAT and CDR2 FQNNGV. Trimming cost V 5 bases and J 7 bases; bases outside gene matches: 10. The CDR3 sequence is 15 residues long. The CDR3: CASSPRTGITNEQFF. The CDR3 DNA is TGTGCCAGCAGCCCCCGGACAGGGATCACTAATGAGCAGTTCTTC.

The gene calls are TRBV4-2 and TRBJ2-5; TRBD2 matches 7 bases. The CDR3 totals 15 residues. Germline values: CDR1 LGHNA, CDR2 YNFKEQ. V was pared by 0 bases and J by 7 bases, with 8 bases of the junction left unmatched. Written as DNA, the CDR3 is TGTGCCAGCAGCCAAGATACCAGCGGGGTAGGGACCCAGTACTTC. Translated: CASSQDTSGVGTQYF.

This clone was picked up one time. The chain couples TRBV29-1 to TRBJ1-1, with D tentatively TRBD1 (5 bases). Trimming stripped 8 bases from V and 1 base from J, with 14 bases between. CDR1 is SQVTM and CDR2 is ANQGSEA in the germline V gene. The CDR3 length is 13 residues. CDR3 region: CSCKLGGNTEAFF. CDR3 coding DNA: TGCAGCTGCAAGTTGGGGGGGAACACTGAAGCTTTCTTT.

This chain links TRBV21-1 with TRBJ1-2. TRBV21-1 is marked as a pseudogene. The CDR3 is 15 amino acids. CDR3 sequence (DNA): TGTGCCAGCAGCAAAGCGGGGGGGGAGAACTATGGCTACACCTTC. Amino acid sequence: CASSKAGGENYGYTF.

This chain's CDR3 is CASSQEPGRSSGANVLTF. The CDR3 DNA sequence: TGTGCCAGCAGCCAAGAGCCGGGAAGGAGCTCTGGGGCCAACGTCCTGACTTTC. The chain employs TRBV4-2 and TRBJ2-6; the D gene is possibly TRBD2 (5 bases). Germline V lookup: CDR1 LGHNA, CDR2 YNFKEQ. Trimming took off 0 bases at V and 0 bases at J, with 12 bases between the two ends. The CDR3 spans 18 residues.